This T cell receptor (beta chain) is drawn from a study of type 1 and type 2 diabetes patients. This clonotype has just a few counts. Germline V gene sequence: CDR1 SGHTA, CDR2 FQGNSA. This CDR3 has 15 residues. Deletions cut 2 bases from V and 4 bases from J, with 14 bases between. The PCR template was genomic DNA. A primer set of 30 forward and 13 reverse primers amplified the CDR3. In TCRdb, the multiplex PCR reads were re-called with MiXCR into one record per CDR3 protein. The repertoire holds 250,000 to 300,000 distinct CDR3 sequences, with more than 45% as singletons. Sample: peripheral blood mononuclear cells (PBMCs). The receptor comes from a man aged 18 to 30 with type 2 diabetes. This chain uses TRBV7-2 with TRBJ1-1; tentative D call: TRBD1 (5 bases). CDR3 nucleotide sequence: TGTGCCAGCAGCTTAAATAGGGGCCGGGGCACTGAAGCTTTCTTT. Translating gives CASSLNRGRGTEAFF.